The clone carrying this TCR beta chain showed up just a few times. Its antigen is not known. The data are from a study of radiotherapy plus CTLA-4 blockade in lung cancer. Study context: Objective response rate was more than 15%; disease control rate, about 31%. Study-level points and caveats: Clones of tumor-derived TCRs expanded in blood after radiotherapy plus ipilimumab.

This CDR3 has 16 residues. The germline gives CDR1 SQVTM, CDR2 ANQGSEA. Trimming took 5 bases from V and 0 from J, leaving 19 bases between them. Sequencing used immunoSEQ multiplex PCR; TCRdb keeps in-frame clones, though not all of them. The sample contains about 50,000 clones, almost 85% of which appear only once. The chain recombines TRBV29-1 with TRBJ1-1; a possible D gene is TRBD1 (6 bases). This TCR was sampled from a human donor with non-small cell lung cancer whose response to radiotherapy plus ipilimumab could not be evaluated. Sequenced material: peripheral blood, taken from a patient treated with radiotherapy plus ipilimumab. The chain's CDR3 is CSVPGQKTPLNTEAFF. The CDR3 coding sequence is TGCAGCGTTCCGGGACAAAAGACCCCATTGAACACTGAAGCTTTCTTT.